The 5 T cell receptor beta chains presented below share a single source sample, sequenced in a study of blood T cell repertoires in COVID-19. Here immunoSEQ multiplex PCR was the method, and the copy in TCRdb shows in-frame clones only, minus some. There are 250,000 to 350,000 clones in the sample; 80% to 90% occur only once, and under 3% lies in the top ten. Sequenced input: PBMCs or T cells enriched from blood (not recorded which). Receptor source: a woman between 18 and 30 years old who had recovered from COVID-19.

CDR3 in DNA: TGTGCCAGCAGCGTAGATCCCGGGAACACCGGGGAGCTGTTTTTT. This gives the protein CASSVDPGNTGELFF. This chain connects TRBV9 to TRBJ2-2; D call uncertain. The V gene's germline CDR1 is SGDLS and CDR2 YYNGEE. CDR3 length equals 15 residues. Between the trimmed V and J ends, which lost 0 bases and 1 base, there was a span of 7 bases.

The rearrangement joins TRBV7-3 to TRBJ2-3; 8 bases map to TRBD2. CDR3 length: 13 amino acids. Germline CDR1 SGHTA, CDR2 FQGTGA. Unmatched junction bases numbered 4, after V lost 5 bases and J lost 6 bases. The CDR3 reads CASSLLAADTQYF. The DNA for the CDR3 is TGTGCCAGCAGCCTACTAGCGGCGGATACGCAGTATTTT.

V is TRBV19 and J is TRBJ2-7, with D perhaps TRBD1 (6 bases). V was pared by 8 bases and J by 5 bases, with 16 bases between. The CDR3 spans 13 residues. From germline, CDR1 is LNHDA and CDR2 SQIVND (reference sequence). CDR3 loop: CASQGTGSNEQYF. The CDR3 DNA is TGTGCCAGTCAAGGTACAGGGTCTAACGAGCAGTACTTC.

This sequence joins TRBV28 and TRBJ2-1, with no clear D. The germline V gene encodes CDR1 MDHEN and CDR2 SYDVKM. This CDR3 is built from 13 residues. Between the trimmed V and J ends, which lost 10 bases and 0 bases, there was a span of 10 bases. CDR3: CATLRYSYNEQFF. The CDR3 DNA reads TGTGCCACCCTCAGGTACTCCTACAATGAGCAGTTCTTC.

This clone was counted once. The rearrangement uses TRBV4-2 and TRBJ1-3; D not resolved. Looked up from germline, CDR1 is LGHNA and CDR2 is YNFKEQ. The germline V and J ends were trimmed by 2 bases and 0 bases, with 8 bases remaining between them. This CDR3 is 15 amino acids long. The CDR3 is CASSQPTGSGNTIYF. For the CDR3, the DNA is TGTGCCAGCAGCCAACCGACTGGCTCTGGAAACACCATATATTTT.